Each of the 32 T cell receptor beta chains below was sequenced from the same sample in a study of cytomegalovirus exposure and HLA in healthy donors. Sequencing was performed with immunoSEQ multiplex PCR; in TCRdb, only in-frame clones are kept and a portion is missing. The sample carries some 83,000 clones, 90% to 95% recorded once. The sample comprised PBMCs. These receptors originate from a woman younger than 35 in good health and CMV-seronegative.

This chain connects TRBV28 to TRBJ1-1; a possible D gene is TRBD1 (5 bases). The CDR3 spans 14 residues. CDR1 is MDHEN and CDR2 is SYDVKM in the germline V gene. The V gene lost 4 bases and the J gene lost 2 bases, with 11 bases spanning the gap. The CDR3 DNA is TGTGCCAGCAGTTCACCAGGGTCCAACACTGAAGCTTTCTTT. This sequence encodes CASSSPGSNTEAFF. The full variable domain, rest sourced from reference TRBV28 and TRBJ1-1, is DVKVTQSSRYLVKRTGEKVFLECVQDMDHENMFWYRQDPGLGLRLIYFSYDVKMKEKGDIPEGYSVSREKKERFSLILESASTNQTSMYLCASSSPGSNTEAFFGQGTRLTVV.

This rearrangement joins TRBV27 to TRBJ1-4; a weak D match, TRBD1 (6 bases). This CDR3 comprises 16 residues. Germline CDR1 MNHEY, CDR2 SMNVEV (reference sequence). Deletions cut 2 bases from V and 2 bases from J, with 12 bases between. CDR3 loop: CASSLLPTGTNEKLFF. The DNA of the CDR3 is TGTGCCAGCAGTTTACTCCCTACAGGGACTAATGAAAAACTGTTTTTT.

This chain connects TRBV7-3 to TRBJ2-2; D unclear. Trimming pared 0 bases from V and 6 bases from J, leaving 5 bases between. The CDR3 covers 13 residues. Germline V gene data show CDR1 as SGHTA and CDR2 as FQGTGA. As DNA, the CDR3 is TGTGCCAGCAGCTTAACATCAGCCGGGGAGCTGTTTTTT. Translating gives CASSLTSAGELFF. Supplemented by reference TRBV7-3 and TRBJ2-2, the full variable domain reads GAGVSQTPSNKVTEKGKYVELRCDPISGHTALYWYRQSLGQGPEFLIYFQGTGAADDSGLPNDRFFAVRPEGSVSTLKIQRTERGDSAVYLCASSLTSAGELFFGEGSRLTVL.

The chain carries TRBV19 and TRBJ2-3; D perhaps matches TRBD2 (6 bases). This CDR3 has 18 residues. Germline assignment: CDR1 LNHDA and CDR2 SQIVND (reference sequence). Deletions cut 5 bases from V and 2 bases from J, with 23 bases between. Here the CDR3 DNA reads TGTGCCAGTAGTCCGGGTGGTGGAGCGGGCCTACTCACAGATACGCAGTATTTT. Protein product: CASSPGGGAGLLTDTQYF.

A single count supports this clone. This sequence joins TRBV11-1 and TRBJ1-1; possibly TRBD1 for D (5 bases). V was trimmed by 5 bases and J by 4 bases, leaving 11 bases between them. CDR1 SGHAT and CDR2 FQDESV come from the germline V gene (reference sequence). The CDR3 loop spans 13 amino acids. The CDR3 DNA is TGTGCCAGCAGCCAGGGCAGGGTCACTGAAGCTTTCTTT. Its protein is CASSQGRVTEAFF. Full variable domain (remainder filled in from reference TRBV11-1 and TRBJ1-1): EAEVAQSPRYKITEKSQAVAFWCDPISGHATLYWYRQILGQGPELLVQFQDESVVDDSQLPKDRFSAERLKGVDSTLKIQPAELGDSAMYLCASSQGRVTEAFFGQGTRLTVV.

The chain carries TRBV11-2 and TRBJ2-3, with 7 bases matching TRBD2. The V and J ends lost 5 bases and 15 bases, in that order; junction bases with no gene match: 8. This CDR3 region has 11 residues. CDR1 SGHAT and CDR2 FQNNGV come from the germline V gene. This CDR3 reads CASSTGLVQYF. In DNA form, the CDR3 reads TGTGCCAGCAGCACCGGACTAGTCCAATATTTT.

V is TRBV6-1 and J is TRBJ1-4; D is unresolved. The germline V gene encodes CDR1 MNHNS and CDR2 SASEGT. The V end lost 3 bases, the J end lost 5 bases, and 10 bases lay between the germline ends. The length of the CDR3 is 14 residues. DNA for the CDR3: TGTGCCAGCAGTGAGGCACCGGGAAATGAAAAACTGTTTTTT. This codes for CASSEAPGNEKLFF.

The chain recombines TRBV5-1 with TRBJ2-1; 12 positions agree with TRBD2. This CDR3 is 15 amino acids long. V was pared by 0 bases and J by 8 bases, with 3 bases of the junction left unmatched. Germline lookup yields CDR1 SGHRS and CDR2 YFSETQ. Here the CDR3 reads CASSLGLAGVDEQFF. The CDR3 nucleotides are TGCGCCAGCAGCTTGGGACTAGCGGGAGTGGATGAGCAGTTCTTC.

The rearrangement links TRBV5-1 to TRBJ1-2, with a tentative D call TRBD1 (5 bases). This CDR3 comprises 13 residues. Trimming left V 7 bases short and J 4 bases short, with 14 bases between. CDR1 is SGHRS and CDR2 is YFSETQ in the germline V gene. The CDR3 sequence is CASREGQGYGYTF. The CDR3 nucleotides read TGCGCCAGCCGGGAGGGGCAGGGCTATGGCTACACCTTC.

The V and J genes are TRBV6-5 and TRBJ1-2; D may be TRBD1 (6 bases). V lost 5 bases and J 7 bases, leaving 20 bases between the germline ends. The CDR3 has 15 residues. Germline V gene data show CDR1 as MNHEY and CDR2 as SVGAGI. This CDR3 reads CASSIRTDQRGGYTF. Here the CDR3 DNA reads TGTGCCAGCAGTATACGGACAGACCAAAGAGGTGGCTACACCTTC.

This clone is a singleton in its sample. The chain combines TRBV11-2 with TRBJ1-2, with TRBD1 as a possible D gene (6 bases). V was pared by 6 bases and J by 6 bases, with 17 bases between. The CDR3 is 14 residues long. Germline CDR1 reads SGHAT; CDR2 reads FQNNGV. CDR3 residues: CASRIIGGPDGYTF. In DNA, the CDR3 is TGTGCCAGCAGGATTATCGGGGGGCCTGATGGCTACACCTTC.

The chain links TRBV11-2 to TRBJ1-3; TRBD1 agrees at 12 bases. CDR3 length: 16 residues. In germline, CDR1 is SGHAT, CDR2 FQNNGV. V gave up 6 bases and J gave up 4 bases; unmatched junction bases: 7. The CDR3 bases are TGTGCCAGCAGTCCCGGGACAGGGGGCATCGGAAACACCATATATTTT. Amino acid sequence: CASSPGTGGIGNTIYF.

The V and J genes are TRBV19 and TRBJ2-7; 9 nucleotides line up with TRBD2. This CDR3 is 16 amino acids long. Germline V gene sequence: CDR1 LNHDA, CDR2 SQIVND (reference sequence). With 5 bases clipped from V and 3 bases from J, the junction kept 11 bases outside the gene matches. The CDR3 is CASSALRGGAYYEQYF. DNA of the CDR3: TGTGCCAGTAGTGCACTACGCGGGGGGGCCTACTACGAGCAGTACTTC.

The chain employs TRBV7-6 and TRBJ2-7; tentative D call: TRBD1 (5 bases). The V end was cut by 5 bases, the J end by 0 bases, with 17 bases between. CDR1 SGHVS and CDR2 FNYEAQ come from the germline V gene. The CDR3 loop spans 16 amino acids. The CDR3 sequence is CASSRDQDTDSYEQYF. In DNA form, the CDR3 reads TGTGCCAGCAGCAGAGATCAGGACACCGACTCCTACGAGCAGTACTTC.

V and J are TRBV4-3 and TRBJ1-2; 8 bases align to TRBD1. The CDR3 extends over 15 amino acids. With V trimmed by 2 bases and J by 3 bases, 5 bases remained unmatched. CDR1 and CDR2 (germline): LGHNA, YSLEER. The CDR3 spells CASSQQGAVDYGYTF. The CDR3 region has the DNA TGCGCCAGCAGCCAACAGGGGGCTGTTGACTATGGCTACACCTTC.

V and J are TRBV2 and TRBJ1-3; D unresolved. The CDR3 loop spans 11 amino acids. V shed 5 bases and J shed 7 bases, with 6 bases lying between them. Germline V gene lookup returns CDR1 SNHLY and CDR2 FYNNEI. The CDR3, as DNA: TGTGCCAGCAGTACAGTTAACACCATATATTTT. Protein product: CASSTVNTIYF.

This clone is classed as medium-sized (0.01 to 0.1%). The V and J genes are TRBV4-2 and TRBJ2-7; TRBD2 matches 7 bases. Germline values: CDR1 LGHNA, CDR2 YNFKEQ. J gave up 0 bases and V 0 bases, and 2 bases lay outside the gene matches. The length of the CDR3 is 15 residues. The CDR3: CASSQETSSSYEQYF. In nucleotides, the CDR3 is TGTGCCAGCAGCCAAGAGACTAGCAGCTCCTACGAGCAGTACTTC.

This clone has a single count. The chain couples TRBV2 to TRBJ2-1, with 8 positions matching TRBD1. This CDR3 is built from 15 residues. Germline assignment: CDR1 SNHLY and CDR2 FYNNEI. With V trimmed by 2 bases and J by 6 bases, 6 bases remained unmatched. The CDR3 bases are TGTGCCAGCAGTGAATACCGGACAGGGCCCAATGAGCAGTTCTTC. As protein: CASSEYRTGPNEQFF.

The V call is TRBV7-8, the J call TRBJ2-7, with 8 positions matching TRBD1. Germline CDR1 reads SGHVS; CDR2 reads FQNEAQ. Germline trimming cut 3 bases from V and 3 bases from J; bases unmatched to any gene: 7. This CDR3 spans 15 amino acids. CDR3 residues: CASSFYLGQDYEQYF. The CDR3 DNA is TGTGCCAGCAGCTTTTATTTGGGACAGGACTACGAGCAGTACTTC.

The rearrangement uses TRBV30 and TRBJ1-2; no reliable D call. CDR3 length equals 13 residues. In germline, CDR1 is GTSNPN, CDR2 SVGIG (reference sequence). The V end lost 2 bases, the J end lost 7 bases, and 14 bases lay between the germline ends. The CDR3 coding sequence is TGTGCCTGGAGTCTGTCGGTGACTCGTGGCTACACCTTC. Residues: CAWSLSVTRGYTF.

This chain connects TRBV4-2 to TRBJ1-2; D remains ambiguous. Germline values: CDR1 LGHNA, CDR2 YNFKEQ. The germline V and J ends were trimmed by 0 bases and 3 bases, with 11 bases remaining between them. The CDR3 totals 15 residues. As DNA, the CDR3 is TGTGCCAGCAGCCAAGAAAGGTACGGGGACTATGGCTACACCTTC. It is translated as CASSQERYGDYGYTF.

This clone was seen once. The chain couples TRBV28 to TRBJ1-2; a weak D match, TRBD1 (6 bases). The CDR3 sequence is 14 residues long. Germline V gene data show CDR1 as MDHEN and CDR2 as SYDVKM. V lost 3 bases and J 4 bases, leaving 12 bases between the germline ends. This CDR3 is CASSFQGLSYGYTF. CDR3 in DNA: TGTGCCAGCAGTTTCCAGGGGCTAAGCTATGGCTACACCTTC.

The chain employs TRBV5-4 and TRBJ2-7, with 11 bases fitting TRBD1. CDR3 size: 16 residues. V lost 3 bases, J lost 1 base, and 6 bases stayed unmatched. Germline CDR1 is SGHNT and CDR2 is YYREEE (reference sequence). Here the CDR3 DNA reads TGTGCCAGCAGCTCAAGGGGGACAGGGGGATCCTACGAGCAGTACTTC. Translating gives CASSSRGTGGSYEQYF.

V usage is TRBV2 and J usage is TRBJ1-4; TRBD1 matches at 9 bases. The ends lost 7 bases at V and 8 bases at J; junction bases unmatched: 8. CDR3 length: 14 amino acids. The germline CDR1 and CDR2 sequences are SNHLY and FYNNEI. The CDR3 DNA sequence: TGTGCCAGCACCCGGCCGGGACAGGGAGAAAAACTGTTTTTT. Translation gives CASTRPGQGEKLFF.

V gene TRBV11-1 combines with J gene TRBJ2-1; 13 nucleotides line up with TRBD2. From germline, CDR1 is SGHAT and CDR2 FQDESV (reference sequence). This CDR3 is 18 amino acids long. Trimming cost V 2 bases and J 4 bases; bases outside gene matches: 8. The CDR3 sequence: CASSLSTSGRAAYNEQFF. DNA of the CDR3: TGTGCCAGCAGCTTATCTACTAGCGGGAGGGCCGCTTACAATGAGCAGTTCTTC.

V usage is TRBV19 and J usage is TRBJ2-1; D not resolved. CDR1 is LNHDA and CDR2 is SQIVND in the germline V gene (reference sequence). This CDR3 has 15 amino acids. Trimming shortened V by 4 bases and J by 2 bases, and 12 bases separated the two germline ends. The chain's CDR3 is CASSTTEFAYNEQFF. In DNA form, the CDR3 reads TGTGCCAGTAGTACCACGGAGTTTGCCTACAATGAGCAGTTCTTC. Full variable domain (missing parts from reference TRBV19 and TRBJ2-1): DGGITQSPKYLFRKEGQNVTLSCEQNLNHDAMYWYRQDPGQGLRLIYYSQIVNDFQKGDIAEGYSVSREKKESFPLTVTSAQKNPTAFYLCASSTTEFAYNEQFFGPGTRLTVL.

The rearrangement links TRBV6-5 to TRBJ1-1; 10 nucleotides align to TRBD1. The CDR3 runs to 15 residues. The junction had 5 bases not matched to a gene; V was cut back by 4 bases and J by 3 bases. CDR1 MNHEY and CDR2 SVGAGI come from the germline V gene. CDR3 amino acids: CASSSLTGGYTEAFF. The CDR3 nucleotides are TGTGCCAGCAGTTCCCTGACAGGGGGCTACACTGAAGCTTTCTTT.

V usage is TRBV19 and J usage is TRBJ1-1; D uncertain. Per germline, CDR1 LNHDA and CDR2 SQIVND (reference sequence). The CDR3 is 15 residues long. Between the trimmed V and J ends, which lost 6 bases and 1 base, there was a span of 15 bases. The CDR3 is CASSGEDLRNTEAFF. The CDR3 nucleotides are TGTGCCAGTAGCGGGGAGGATTTACGGAACACTGAAGCTTTCTTT.

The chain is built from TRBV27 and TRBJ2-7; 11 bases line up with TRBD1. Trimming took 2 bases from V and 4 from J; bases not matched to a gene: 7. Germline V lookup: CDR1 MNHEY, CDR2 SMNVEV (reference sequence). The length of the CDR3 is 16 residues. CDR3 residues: CASSLPPGQGVYEQYF. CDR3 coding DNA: TGTGCCAGCAGTTTACCTCCGGGACAGGGGGTATACGAGCAGTACTTC.

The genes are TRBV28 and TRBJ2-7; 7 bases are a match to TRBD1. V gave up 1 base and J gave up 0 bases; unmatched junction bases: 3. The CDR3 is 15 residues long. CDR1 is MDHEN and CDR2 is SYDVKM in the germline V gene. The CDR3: CASSLSSGGSYEQYF. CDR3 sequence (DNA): TGTGCCAGCAGTTTATCGTCAGGGGGCTCCTACGAGCAGTACTTC.

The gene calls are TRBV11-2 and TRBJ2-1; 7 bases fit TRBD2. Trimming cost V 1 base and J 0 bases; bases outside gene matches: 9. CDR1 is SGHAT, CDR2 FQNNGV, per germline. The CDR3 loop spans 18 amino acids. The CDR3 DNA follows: TGTGCCAGCAGCTTAGGAGGCAGCGGGGCCAGCTCCTACAATGAGCAGTTCTTC. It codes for CASSLGGSGASSYNEQFF.

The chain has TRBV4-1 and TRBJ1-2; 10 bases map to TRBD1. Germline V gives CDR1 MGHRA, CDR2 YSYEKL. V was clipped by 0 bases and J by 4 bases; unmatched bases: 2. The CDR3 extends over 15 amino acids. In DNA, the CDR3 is TGCGCCAGCAGCCAAGAGTGGGACAGGGGCTATGGCTACACCTTC. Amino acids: CASSQEWDRGYGYTF.